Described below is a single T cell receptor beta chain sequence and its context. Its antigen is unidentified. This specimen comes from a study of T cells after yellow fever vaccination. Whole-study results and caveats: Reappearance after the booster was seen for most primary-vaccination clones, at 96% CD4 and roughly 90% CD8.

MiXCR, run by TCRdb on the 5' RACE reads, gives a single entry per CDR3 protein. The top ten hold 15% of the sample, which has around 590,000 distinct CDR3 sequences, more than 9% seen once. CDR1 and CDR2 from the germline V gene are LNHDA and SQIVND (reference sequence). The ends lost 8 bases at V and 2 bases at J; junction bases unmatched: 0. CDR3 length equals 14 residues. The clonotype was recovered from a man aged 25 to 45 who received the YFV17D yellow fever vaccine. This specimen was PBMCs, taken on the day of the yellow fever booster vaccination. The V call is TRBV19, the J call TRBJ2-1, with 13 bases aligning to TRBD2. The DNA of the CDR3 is TGTGCCAGTGGGACTAGCGGGACCTACAATGAGCAGTTCTTC. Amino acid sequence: CASGTSGTYNEQFF.